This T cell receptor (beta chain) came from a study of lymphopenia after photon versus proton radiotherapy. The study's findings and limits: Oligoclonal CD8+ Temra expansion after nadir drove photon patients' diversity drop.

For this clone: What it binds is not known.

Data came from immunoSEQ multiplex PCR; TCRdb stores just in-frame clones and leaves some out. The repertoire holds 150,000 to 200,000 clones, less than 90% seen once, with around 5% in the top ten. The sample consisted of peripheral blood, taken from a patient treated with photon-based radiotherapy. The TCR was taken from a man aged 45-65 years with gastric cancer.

CDR3: CASSLRTKNTGELFF. The CDR3, as DNA: TGTGCCAGCAGCTTGAGGACAAAGAACACCGGGGAGCTGTTTTTT. The chain links TRBV5-4 to TRBJ2-2; D is possibly TRBD1 (5 bases). V was clipped by 1 base and J by 1 base, with 8 bases between them. The CDR3 extends over 15 amino acids. The germline gives CDR1 SGHNT, CDR2 YYREEE (reference sequence).